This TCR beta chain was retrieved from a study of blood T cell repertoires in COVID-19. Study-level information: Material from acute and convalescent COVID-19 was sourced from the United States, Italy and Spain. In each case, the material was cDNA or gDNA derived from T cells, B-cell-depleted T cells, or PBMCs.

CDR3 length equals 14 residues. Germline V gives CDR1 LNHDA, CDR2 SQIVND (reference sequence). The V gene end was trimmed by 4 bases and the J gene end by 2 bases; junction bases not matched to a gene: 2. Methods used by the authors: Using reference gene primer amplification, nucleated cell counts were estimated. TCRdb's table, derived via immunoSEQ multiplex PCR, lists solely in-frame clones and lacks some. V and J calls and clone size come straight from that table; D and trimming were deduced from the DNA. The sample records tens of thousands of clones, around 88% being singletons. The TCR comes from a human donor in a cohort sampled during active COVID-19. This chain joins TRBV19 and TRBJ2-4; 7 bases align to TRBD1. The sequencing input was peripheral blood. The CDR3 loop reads CASSTRGTKNIQYF. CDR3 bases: TGTGCCAGTAGTACCAGGGGGACCAAAAACATTCAGTACTTC.